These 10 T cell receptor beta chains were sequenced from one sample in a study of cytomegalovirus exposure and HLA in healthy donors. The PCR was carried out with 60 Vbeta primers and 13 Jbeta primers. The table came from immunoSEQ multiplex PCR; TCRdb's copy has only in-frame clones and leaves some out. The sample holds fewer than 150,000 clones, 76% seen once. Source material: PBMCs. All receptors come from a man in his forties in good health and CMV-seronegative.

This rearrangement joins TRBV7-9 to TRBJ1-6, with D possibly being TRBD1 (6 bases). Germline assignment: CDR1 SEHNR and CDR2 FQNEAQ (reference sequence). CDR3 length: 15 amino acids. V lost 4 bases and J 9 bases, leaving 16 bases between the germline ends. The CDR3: CASSSSAGAASPLHF. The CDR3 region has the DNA TGTGCCAGCAGCTCCTCGGCGGGGGCGGCTTCACCCCTCCACTTT.

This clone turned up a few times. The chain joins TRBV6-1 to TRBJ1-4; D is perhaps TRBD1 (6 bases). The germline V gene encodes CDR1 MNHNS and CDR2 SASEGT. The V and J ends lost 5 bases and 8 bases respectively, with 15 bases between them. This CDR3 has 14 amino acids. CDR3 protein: CASSPQAGDEKLFF. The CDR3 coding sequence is TGTGCCAGCAGTCCACAGGCAGGGGACGAAAAACTGTTTTTT.

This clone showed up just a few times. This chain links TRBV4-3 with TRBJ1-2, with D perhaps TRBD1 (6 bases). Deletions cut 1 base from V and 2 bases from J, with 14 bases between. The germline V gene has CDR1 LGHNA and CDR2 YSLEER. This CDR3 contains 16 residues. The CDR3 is CASSQATWTDNYGYTF. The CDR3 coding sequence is TGCGCCAGCAGCCAAGCAACATGGACAGACAACTATGGCTACACCTTC.

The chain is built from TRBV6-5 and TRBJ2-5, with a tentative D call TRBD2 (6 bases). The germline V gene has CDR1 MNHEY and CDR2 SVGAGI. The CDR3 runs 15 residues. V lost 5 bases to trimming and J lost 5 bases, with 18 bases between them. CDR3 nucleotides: TGTGCCAGCAGTCTCCGGACGGGGGTGAGGGAGACCCAGTACTTC. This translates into CASSLRTGVRETQYF.

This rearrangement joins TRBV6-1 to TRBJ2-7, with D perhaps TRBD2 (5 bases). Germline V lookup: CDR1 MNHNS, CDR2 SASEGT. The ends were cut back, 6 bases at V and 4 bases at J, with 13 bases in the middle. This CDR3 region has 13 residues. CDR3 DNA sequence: TGTGCCAGCAGCCTCCCTGGCGGGTACGAGCAGTACTTC. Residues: CASSLPGGYEQYF.

CDR3 protein: CASSYSPSGDTQYF. CDR3 sequence (DNA): TGTGCCAGCAGTTACTCTCCTAGTGGAGATACGCAGTATTTT. The V and J genes are TRBV6-5 and TRBJ2-3; D call uncertain. The V end lost 0 bases, the J end lost 5 bases, and 9 bases lay between the germline ends. CDR3 length: 14 amino acids. Germline lookup yields CDR1 MNHEY and CDR2 SVGAGI.

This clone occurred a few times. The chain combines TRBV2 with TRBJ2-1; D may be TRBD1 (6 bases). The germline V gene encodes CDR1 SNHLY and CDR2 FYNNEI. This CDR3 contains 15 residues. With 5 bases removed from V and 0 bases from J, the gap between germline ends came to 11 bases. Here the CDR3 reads CASSPDRSSYNEQFF. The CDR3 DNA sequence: TGTGCCAGCAGTCCAGACAGGAGCTCCTACAATGAGCAGTTCTTC. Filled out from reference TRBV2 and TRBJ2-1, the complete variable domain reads EPEVTQTPSHQVTQMGQEVILRCVPISNHLYFYWYRQILGQKVEFLVSFYNNEISEKSEIFDDQFSVERPDGSNFTLKIRSTKLEDSAMYFCASSPDRSSYNEQFFGPGTRLTVL.

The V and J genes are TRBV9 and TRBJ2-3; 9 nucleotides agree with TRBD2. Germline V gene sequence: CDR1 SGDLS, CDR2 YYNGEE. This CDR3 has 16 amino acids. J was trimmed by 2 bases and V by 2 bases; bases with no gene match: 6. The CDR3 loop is CASSVIAGDITDTQYF. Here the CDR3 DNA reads TGTGCCAGCAGCGTCATAGCGGGAGATATCACAGATACGCAGTATTTT.

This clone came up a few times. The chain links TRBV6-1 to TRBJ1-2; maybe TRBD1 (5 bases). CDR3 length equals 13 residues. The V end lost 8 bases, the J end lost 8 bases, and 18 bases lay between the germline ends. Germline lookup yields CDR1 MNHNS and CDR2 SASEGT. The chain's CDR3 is CASCRQSSWGYTF. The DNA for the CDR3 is TGTGCCAGCTGTCGACAGTCTAGTTGGGGCTACACCTTC.

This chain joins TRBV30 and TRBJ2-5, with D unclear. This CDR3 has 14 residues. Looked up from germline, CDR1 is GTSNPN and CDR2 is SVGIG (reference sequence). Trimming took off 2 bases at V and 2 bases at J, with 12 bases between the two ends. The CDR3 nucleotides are TGTGCCTGGAGTTTTAACCAGATTCAAGAGACCCAGTACTTC. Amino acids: CAWSFNQIQETQYF.